Relative to its sample, the clone carrying this TCR beta chain is medium-sized. Each CDR3 protein is one row after TCRdb ran MiXCR on the 5' RACE reads. The sample shows about 23,000 distinct CDR3 sequences, more than 4% of them seen only once. The data are from a study of early T cells in non-severe SARS-CoV-2 infection. Germline lookup yields CDR1 SGHTA and CDR2 FQGNSA. This CDR3 is 15 amino acids long. With 5 bases clipped from V and 0 bases from J, the junction kept 6 bases outside the gene matches. Sequenced material: whole blood. The sequence derives from an adult who was a healthcare worker with PCR-confirmed SARS-CoV-2 infection or an uninfected control (not recorded which). The rearrangement joins TRBV7-2 to TRBJ2-7, with TRBD1 matching 8 bases. The CDR3 DNA reads TGTGCCAGCAGCGTGACAGGGGAGCCCTCCTACGAGCAGTACTTC. Protein: CASSVTGEPSYEQYF.